Presented here are 20 T cell receptor beta chains from one specimen sequenced in a study of CD8+ T cells in alopecia areata (dated by TCRdb to the late 2010s). According to the study, the label for this sample's time point signals: more than 3 weeks on oral tofacitinib. The label giving this sample's treatment or condition can be read as: oral pan-JAK inhibitor, 5-10 mg twice daily. The library was generated by the immunoSEQ multiplex PCR assay. RNA was extracted from all samples and reverse transcribed into cDNA, which served as template for TCR sequencing. TCRdb's version of the immuneACCESS table is confined to in-frame rearrangements and falls short of the full clone set. An unresolved V gene accounts for under half of the shortfall where checked; the remainder is of unknown origin. Across this sample there are over 150,000 clones, with about three fifths seen only once. The biggest ten clones account for around 3% of the sample.

Sequencing was performed on CD4+ T cells sorted from blood, taken at week 4, from a patient treated with tofacitinib. All receptors derive from a human donor with alopecia areata.

This clone was seen a single time. This chain links TRBV30 with TRBJ2-2, with 10 bases identical to TRBD2. Unmatched junction bases numbered 5, after V lost 2 bases and J lost 8 bases. Per the germline V gene, CDR1 is GTSNPN and CDR2 is SVGIG (reference sequence). The CDR3 runs 14 residues. In DNA form, the CDR3 reads TGTGCCTGGAGTACAACTAGCGGGGCAGGGGAGCTGTTTTTT. This gives the protein CAWSTTSGAGELFF. Full variable domain (rest looked up from reference TRBV30 and TRBJ2-2): SQTIHQWPATLVQPVGSPLSLECTVEGTSNPNLYWYRQAAGRGLQLLFYSVGIGQISSEVPQNLSASRPQDRQFILSSKKLLLSDSGFYLCAWSTTSGAGELFFGEGSRLTVL.

The chain uses TRBV5-1 and TRBJ2-2, with D perhaps matching TRBD1 or TRBD2 (5 bases each). This CDR3 has 16 residues. Trimming took 1 base from V and 5 from J, leaving 15 bases between them. Germline V gene lookup returns CDR1 SGHRS and CDR2 YFSETQ. CDR3 sequence: CASSLSTGRGTGELFF. CDR3 nucleotide sequence: TGCGCCAGCAGCTTGAGCACAGGACGGGGTACCGGGGAGCTGTTTTTT.

The sample holds a few counts of this clone. The chain recombines TRBV27 with TRBJ2-2; 8 bases are shared with TRBD1. The CDR3 sequence is 15 residues long. The J segment lost 4 bases and the V segment lost 5 bases, leaving 6 bases of the junction unmatched. CDR1 is MNHEY, CDR2 SMNVEV, per germline (reference sequence). CDR3 in DNA: TGTGCCAGCAGTCCCGGGACAGGTCTCACCGGGGAGCTGTTTTTT. It yields the protein CASSPGTGLTGELFF.

Ten or more counts support this clone. V is TRBV7-9 and J is TRBJ1-1; D is unclear. CDR1 and CDR2 (germline): SEHNR, FQNEAQ (reference sequence). CDR3 length equals 17 residues. Trimming cost V 4 bases and J 1 base, with 19 bases left between them. In DNA form, the CDR3 reads TGTGCCAGCAGCTCGCCTCGGCCGGGGATAGGGAACACTGAAGCTTTCTTT. It translates to CASSSPRPGIGNTEAFF.

This clone was found once. The gene calls are TRBV30 and TRBJ2-3, with TRBD2 identical over 9 bases. CDR3 size: 14 residues. Germline V lookup: CDR1 GTSNPN, CDR2 SVGIG (reference sequence). V shed 2 bases, J shed 3 bases, and the junction held 3 bases outside the gene matches. CDR3 protein: CAWSPGLATDTQYF. The CDR3 bases are TGTGCCTGGAGTCCGGGACTAGCTACAGATACGCAGTATTTT.

The rearrangement uses TRBV5-1 and TRBJ2-7; tentatively, D is TRBD1 (6 bases). The CDR3 runs to 14 residues. V lost 4 bases and J 2 bases, leaving 13 bases between the germline ends. CDR1 is SGHRS, CDR2 YFSETQ, per germline. The CDR3 DNA reads TGCGCCAGCAGCAAGCAGGGGATCGCCTACGAGCAGTACTTC. This translates into CASSKQGIAYEQYF.

The gene calls are TRBV7-2 and TRBJ2-4; 10 positions match TRBD1. The germline gives CDR1 SGHTA, CDR2 FQGNSA. V lost 4 bases and J lost 4; bases outside the gene matches: 1. This CDR3 region has 14 residues. The CDR3 sequence: CASSSGQGKNIQYF. The CDR3 coding sequence is TGTGCCAGCAGCTCGGGACAGGGGAAAAACATTCAGTACTTC.

The gene calls are TRBV29-1 and TRBJ2-5; D remains unclear. The CDR3 length is 11 residues. V lost 7 bases and J 5 bases, leaving 11 bases between the germline ends. Germline-derived CDR1 and CDR2 are SQVTM and ANQGSEA. The CDR3 bases are TGCAGCGCCGGCCCGAAGGAGACCCAGTACTTC. It codes for CSAGPKETQYF. The whole variable domain, filled in from reference TRBV29-1 and TRBJ2-5, reads SAVISQKPSRDICQRGTSLTIQCQVDSQVTMMFWYRQQPGQSLTLIATANQGSEATYESGFVIDKFPISRPNLTFSTLTVSNMSPEDSSIYLCSAGPKETQYFGPGTRLLVL.

The chain is built from TRBV6-1 and TRBJ1-1; perhaps TRBD1 as D (5 bases). The V end lost 0 bases, the J end lost 3 bases, and 8 bases lay between the germline ends. This CDR3 has 14 residues. The germline CDR1 and CDR2 sequences are MNHNS and SASEGT. CDR3 sequence reads: CASSEAGEDTEAFF. For the CDR3, the DNA is TGTGCCAGCAGTGAAGCAGGGGAGGACACTGAAGCTTTCTTT.

This chain joins TRBV4-2 and TRBJ2-2; D not certain. The V gene lost 0 bases and the J gene lost 1 base, with 15 bases spanning the gap. The length of the CDR3 is 18 residues. CDR1 and CDR2 (germline): LGHNA, YNFKEQ. CDR3 sequence (DNA): TGTGCCAGCAGCCAAGAGAGTATAGGCAGCCGGAACACCGGGGAGCTGTTTTTT. Amino acids: CASSQESIGSRNTGELFF.

The V and J genes are TRBV30 and TRBJ1-1; D unresolved. The CDR3 has 13 amino acids. The V gene lost 3 bases and the J gene lost 4 bases, with 12 bases spanning the gap. CDR1 and CDR2 (germline): GTSNPN, SVGIG (reference sequence). In DNA, the CDR3 is TGTGCCTGGAGCAGGAATGGTGGCACTGAAGCTTTCTTT. Translation gives CAWSRNGGTEAFF.

V gene TRBV28 combines with J gene TRBJ1-2; D is ambiguous. The CDR3 sequence is 15 residues long. Trimming removed 11 bases from V and 0 bases from J, with 19 bases in between. In germline, CDR1 is MDHEN, CDR2 SYDVKM. CDR3 sequence (DNA): TGTGCCGCTTCGGGTGCCCGGGGAGCTAACTATGGCTACACCTTC. Translating it yields CAASGARGANYGYTF.

The V gene is TRBV5-1, the J gene TRBJ2-7, with TRBD1 matching over 7 bases. From germline, CDR1 is SGHRS and CDR2 YFSETQ. V was clipped by 0 bases and J by 6 bases; unmatched bases: 6. The CDR3 spans 14 residues. CDR3 sequence: CASSLDWTGSEQYF. CDR3 nucleotides: TGCGCCAGCAGCTTGGACTGGACAGGCAGCGAGCAGTACTTC.

This chain links TRBV18 with TRBJ2-7, with D perhaps assigned TRBD1 or TRBD2 (6 bases each). The germline V gene encodes CDR1 KGHSH and CDR2 LQKENI. V was trimmed by 6 bases and J by 3 bases, leaving 15 bases between them. This CDR3 has 14 residues. The CDR3 DNA sequence: TGTGCCAGCTCGCGCGGGACATCAGGCTACGAGCAGTACTTC. It encodes CASSRGTSGYEQYF.

V gene TRBV9 combines with J gene TRBJ2-5; TRBD2 matches 8 bases. Germline V gene lookup returns CDR1 SGDLS and CDR2 YYNGEE. V was pared by 3 bases and J by 0 bases, with 4 bases of the junction left unmatched. The CDR3 consists of 15 residues. The CDR3 loop is CASSAGLGYQETQYF. CDR3 nucleotides: TGTGCCAGCAGCGCGGGACTAGGATACCAAGAGACCCAGTACTTC.

This clone was seen a few times. The V gene is TRBV30, the J gene TRBJ2-7; 8 bases map to TRBD2. V trimming: 4 bases; J trimming: 0 bases; junction bases outside the gene matches: 5. The CDR3 is made up of 14 amino acids. The germline V gene has CDR1 GTSNPN and CDR2 SVGIG (reference sequence). CDR3 sequence: CAWTGGRASYEQYF. The DNA of the CDR3 is TGTGCCTGGACGGGGGGGCGTGCCTCCTACGAGCAGTACTTC.

The gene calls are TRBV7-6 and TRBJ2-7, with D unclear. The germline CDR1 and CDR2 sequences are SGHVS and FNYEAQ. This CDR3 spans 15 amino acids. V gave up 6 bases and J gave up 3 bases, with 18 bases separating them. CDR3 protein: CASRPTLDGFYEQYF. The DNA for the CDR3 is TGTGCCAGCAGGCCAACTCTTGACGGCTTCTACGAGCAGTACTTC.

This clone was found once. The chain combines TRBV11-3 with TRBJ2-4, with 8 bases identical to TRBD2. V shed 5 bases and J 0 bases; nucleotides not matched to a gene: 6. CDR1 and CDR2 (germline): SGHNT, YENEEA. The CDR3 totals 16 residues. The CDR3 sequence: CASSDTSGKAKNIQYF. The CDR3 DNA follows: TGTGCCAGCAGCGATACTAGCGGCAAAGCCAAAAACATTCAGTACTTC.

In this sample, this clone turned up a few times. The V call is TRBV29-1, the J call TRBJ2-4, with unresolved D. CDR3 length: 12 residues. Germline V gene data show CDR1 as SQVTM and CDR2 as ANQGSEA. Trimming took off 4 bases at V and 0 bases at J, with 4 bases between the two ends. CDR3 sequence (DNA): TGCAGCGTTGTTCCAGCCAAAAACATTCAGTACTTC. This encodes CSVVPAKNIQYF.

V gene TRBV7-9 combines with J gene TRBJ1-2, with TRBD1 matching 7 bases. The germline CDR1 and CDR2 sequences are SEHNR and FQNEAQ (reference sequence). The length of the CDR3 is 15 residues. The ends lost 5 bases at V and 0 bases at J; junction bases unmatched: 6. CDR3 nucleotides: TGTGCCAGCAGCGCCTATGGGACAGCTAACTATGGCTACACCTTC. Translated, it gives CASSAYGTANYGYTF.